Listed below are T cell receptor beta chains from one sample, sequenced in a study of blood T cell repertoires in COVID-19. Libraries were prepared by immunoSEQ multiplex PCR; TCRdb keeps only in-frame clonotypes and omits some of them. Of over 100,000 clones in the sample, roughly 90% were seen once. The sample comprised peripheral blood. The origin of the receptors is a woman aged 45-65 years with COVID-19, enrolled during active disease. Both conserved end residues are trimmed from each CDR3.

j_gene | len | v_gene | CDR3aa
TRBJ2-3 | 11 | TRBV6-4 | ASSGEGADTQY
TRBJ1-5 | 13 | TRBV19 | ASSHNTRSNQPQH
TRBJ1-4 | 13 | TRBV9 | ASSPYPGANEKLF
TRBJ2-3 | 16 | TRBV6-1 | ASSAGSGGDRESDTQY
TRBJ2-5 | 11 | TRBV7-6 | ASSPSRGGTQY
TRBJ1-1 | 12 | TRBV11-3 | ASSFKMPGTEAF
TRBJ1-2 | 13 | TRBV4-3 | ASSHDRGWNYGYT
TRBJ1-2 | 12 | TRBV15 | ATSSDGSNYGYT
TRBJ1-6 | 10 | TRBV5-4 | ASSLQGQPLH
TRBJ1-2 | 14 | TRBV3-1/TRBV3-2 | ASSQDMRLPNYGYT
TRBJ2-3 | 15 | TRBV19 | ASSRILTGRSTDTQY
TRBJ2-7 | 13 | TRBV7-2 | ASSPSGGGTYEQY
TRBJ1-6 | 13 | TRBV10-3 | AIRDRVIQRSPLH
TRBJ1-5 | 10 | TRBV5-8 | ASSLAFQPQH
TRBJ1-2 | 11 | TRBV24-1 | ATSDSRVEGYT
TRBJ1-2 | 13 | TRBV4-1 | ASSQGRQANYGYT
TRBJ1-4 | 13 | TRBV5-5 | ASSPRQGDNEKLF
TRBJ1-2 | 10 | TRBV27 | ASSSGTYGYT
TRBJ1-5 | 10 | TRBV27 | ASSLSGGFQH
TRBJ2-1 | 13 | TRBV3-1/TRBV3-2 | ASSQGTGRNNEQF
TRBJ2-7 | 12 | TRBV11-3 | ASSPPGSLYEQY
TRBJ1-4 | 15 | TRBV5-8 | ASSWGGMPTTNEKLF
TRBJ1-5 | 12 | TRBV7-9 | ASSPDRAYQPQH
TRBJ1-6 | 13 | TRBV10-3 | AISEEEGIDSPLH
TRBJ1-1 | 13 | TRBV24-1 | ATRAGGGIFTEAF
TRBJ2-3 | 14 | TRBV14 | ASSQELGTGGGTQY
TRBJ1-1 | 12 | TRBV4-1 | ASSRSTGEKQAF
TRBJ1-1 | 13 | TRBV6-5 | ASSYVTSGGTEAF
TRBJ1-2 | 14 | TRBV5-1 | ASSKAPTGGGNGYT
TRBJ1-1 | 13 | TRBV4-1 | ASSYSGGQNTEAF
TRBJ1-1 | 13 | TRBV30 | AWTGARLRNTEAF
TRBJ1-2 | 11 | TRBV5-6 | ASSITGTSGYT
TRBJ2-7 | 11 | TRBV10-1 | ASSPRTGAEQY
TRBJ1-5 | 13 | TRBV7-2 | ASSLDNFSNQPQH
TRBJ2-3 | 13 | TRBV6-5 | ASRGLGRGTDTQY
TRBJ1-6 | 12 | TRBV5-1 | ASSPGTEQNSLH
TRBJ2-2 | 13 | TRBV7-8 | ASSLGRGNTGELF
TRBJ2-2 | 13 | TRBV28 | ASSRTTVKAGELF
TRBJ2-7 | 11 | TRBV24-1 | ATSDPGQGEQY
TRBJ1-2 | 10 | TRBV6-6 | ASDAANYGYT
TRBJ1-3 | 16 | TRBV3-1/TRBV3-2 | ASSQEIGGGAIGNTIY
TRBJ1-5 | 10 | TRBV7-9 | ASSSDSQPQH
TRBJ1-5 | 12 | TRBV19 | ASRTQGGDQPQH
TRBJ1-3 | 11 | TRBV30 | AWSTYSGNTIY
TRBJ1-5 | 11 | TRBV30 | AWSVATNQPQH